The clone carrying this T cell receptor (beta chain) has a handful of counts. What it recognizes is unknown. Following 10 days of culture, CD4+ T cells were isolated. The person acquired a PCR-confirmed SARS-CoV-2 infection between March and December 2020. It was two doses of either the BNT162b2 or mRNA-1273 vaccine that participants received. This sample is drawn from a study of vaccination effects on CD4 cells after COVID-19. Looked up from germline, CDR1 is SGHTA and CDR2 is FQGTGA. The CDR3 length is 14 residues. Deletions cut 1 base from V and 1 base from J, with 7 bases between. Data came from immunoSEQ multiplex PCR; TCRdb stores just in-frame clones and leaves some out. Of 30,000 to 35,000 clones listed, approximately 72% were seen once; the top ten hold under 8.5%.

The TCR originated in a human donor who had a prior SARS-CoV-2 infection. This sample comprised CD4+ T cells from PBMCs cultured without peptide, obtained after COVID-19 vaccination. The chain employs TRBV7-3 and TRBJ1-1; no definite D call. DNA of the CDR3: TGTGCCAGCAGCTTAAGCCCGACGAACACTGAAGCTTTCTTT. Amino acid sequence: CASSLSPTNTEAFF.